Listed below are T cell receptor beta chains from one sample, sequenced in a study of T cells in Graves' hyperthyroidism and ophthalmopathy. TCRdb analysed the multiplex PCR reads with MiXCR anew, one entry per CDR3 protein. The sample has 550,000 to 700,000 distinct CDR3 sequences; roughly 46% are singletons. Sequences were obtained from peripheral blood or thyroid tissue (not recorded which). The receptors originated from an adult woman with Graves' disease, either hyperthyroidism or ophthalmopathy (not recorded which). Each CDR3 is given with its conserved first and last residue.

12	TRBJ2-5	TRBV2	CASSERPGPQYF
12	TRBJ2-5	TRBV20-1	CSADRGPETQYF
16	TRBJ2-7	TRBV7-2	CASSSDRRTPPYEQYF
14	TRBJ2-5	TRBV5-1	CASSLTSGSETQYF
14	TRBJ2-2	TRBV28	CASSLSGGPGELFF
14	TRBJ2-5	TRBV7-9	CASSLREGQETQYF
16	TRBJ1-1	TRBV7-9	CASSAKIGRRDTEAFF
13	TRBJ1-2	TRBV7-9	CASSRMFAGGYTF
14	TRBJ1-2	TRBV3-1	CASSQGQGSHGYTF
15	TRBJ1-2	TRBV14	CASSHHDSFYYGYTF
13	TRBJ2-7	TRBV7-9	CASSLDAGELSYF
14	TRBJ1-2	TRBV28	CASSSGQARYGYTF
15	TRBJ2-2	TRBV7-2	CASSLILGMPGELFF
14	TRBJ1-4	TRBV6-1	CASRSGTGGEKLFF
13	TRBJ2-5	TRBV7-9	CASRPGGGKTQYF
16	TRBJ1-2	TRBV2	CASSEVGAGHNYGYTF
12	TRBJ1-2	TRBV20-1	CSAIDRVDGYTF
14	TRBJ1-6	TRBV20-1	CSAPRDLGISPLHF
15	TRBJ1-1	TRBV15	CATSRPRHTNTEAFF
16	TRBJ2-7	TRBV5-6	CASSLVSSGGLYEQYF
14	TRBJ2-7	TRBV2	CASTKGGSPYEQYF
18	TRBJ2-5	TRBV7-2	CASSLAQGLGHHQETQYF
14	TRBJ2-7	TRBV5-1	CASSRGARASLQYF
13	TRBJ2-7	TRBV5-1	CASSLTGEYEQYF
13	TRBJ2-7	TRBV29-1	CSVEEDSSYEQYF
16	TRBJ1-5	TRBV15	CAASSPGERENQPQHF
12	TRBJ1-6	TRBV11-2	CASQIGGSPLHF
15	TRBJ1-5	TRBV20-1	CSAPDRANLYQPQHF
16	TRBJ2-2	TRBV9	CASSGSRDGGTGELFF
13	TRBJ2-5	TRBV20-1	CSAAAGGQETQYF
16	TRBJ1-1	TRBV14	CASSPLIAAGRTEAFF
13	TRBJ1-5	TRBV30	CAWTGQGGQPQHF
19	TRBJ2-6	TRBV12-3/TRBV12-4	CASSRSPGQGATGANVLTF
15	TRBJ1-6	TRBV10-3	CAISEEGGDNSPLHF
14	TRBJ2-7	TRBV28	CASSFRQGRPEQYF
12	TRBJ1-2	TRBV6-6	CASSGTGDGYTF
15	TRBJ1-4	TRBV15	CATSRSGTGGEKLFF
15	TRBJ2-5	TRBV14	CASSQDGGRLETQYF
15	TRBJ2-7	TRBV15	CATSRPGTEGYEQYF
15	TRBJ1-5	TRBV2	CASSVEGDRNQPQHF
13	TRBJ1-6	TRBV29-1	CSVLRGRNSPLHF
8	TRBJ2-5	TRBV10-3	CAIRTEYF